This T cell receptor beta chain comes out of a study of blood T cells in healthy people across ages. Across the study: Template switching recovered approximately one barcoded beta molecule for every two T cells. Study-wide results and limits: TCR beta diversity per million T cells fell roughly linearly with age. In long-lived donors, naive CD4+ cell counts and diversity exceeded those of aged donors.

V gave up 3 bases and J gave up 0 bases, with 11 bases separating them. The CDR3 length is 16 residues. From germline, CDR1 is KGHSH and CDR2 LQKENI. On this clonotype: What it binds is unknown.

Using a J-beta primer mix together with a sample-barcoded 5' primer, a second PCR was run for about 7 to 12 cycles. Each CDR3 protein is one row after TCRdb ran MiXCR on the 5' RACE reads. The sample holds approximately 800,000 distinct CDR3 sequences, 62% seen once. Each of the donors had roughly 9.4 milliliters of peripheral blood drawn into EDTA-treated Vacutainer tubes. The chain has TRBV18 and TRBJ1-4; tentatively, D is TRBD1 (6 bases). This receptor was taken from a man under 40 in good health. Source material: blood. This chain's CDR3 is CASSPQGSATNEKLFF. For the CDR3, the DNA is TGTGCCAGCTCACCGCAGGGGTCAGCAACTAATGAAAAACTGTTTTTT.